Below, 4 T cell receptor beta chains from the same sample are listed, as sequenced in a study of shared clonotypes between healthy human individuals. The repertoire was sequenced with immunoSEQ multiplex PCR; TCRdb's copy has only in-frame clones and lacks some. The sample has millions of clones, around 95% seen once. Sequencing input: naive CD4+ T cells sorted from blood. The subset was: CD45RA+ positively selected. Receptors were obtained from a young man in good health.

This clone was counted a single time. V usage is TRBV6-6 and J usage is TRBJ1-4; no clear D gene. The CDR3 totals 12 residues. CDR1 is MNHNY and CDR2 is SVGAGI in the germline V gene (reference sequence). With 5 bases removed from V and 8 bases from J, the gap between germline ends came to 9 bases. The chain's CDR3 is CASSRVSEKLFF. In DNA, the CDR3 is TGTGCCAGCAGTCGCGTCAGCGAAAAACTGTTTTTT.

CDR3 sequence: CASSLGPFSYEQYF. Here the CDR3 DNA reads TGTGCCAGCAGCCTCGGACCCTTTTCCTACGAGCAGTACTTC. This chain joins TRBV2 and TRBJ2-7; D is uncertain. Germline-derived CDR1 and CDR2 are SNHLY and FYNNEI. V was cut by 6 bases and J by 1 base, with 13 bases left in between. The CDR3 is 14 amino acids.

This chain joins TRBV2 and TRBJ2-7; D possibly corresponds to TRBD2 (6 bases). The CDR3 runs to 15 residues. V lost 7 bases and J lost 7, with 23 bases in between. Germline CDR1 reads SNHLY; CDR2 reads FYNNEI. This CDR3 reads CASTQGSGRALEQYF. As DNA, the CDR3 is TGTGCCAGCACCCAAGGGAGCGGGCGGGCCTTGGAGCAGTACTTC.

The chain combines TRBV5-1 with TRBJ2-3, with 9 nucleotides matching TRBD2. Germline trimming cut 1 base from V and 5 bases from J; bases unmatched to any gene: 5. The V gene's germline CDR1 is SGHRS and CDR2 YFSETQ. The CDR3 has 15 residues. CDR3 sequence (DNA): TGCGCCAGCAGCTTGCTACTAGCGGGCGGAGATACGCAGTATTTT. This sequence encodes CASSLLLAGGDTQYF.